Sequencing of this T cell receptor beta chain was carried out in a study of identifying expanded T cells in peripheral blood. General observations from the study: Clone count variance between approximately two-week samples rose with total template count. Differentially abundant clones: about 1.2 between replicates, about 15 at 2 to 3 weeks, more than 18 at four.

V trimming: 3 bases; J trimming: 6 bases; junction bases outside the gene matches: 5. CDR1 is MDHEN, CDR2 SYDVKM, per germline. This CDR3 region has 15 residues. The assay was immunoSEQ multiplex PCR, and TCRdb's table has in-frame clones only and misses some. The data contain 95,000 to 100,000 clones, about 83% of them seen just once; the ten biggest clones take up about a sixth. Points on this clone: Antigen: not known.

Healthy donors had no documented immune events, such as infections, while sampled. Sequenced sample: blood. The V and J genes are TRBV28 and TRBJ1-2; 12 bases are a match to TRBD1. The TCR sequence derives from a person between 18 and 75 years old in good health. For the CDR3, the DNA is TGTGCCAGCAGTTTTTTCGGGACAGGGGGCCATGGCTACACCTTC. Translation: CASSFFGTGGHGYTF.